The 12 T cell receptor beta chains listed next were all sequenced from one sample in a study of blood T cell repertoires in COVID-19. Produced via immunoSEQ multiplex PCR; TCRdb's table is partial and in-frame only. The sample records some 150,000 clones, nearly 80% being singletons. The sample comprised peripheral blood. The receptors here all came from an elderly man with acute or convalescent COVID-19.

The chain is built from TRBV6-2 or TRBV6-3 and TRBJ2-7; 12 nucleotides match TRBD1. Trimming cost V 0 bases and J 4 bases; bases outside gene matches: 7. This CDR3 is 17 amino acids long. CDR1 MNHEY and CDR2 SVGEGT come from the germline V gene. The CDR3 protein is CASSYSSPGQGAYEQYF. The DNA of the CDR3 is TGTGCCAGCAGTTACTCTTCTCCGGGACAGGGGGCTTACGAGCAGTACTTC.

The chain couples TRBV9 to TRBJ2-1; 9 nucleotides agree with TRBD2. Germline values: CDR1 SGDLS, CDR2 YYNGEE. The CDR3 contains 14 residues. V shed 0 bases, J shed 10 bases, and the junction held 5 bases outside the gene matches. The CDR3 spells CASSVGAAGGEQFF. In DNA, the CDR3 is TGTGCCAGCAGCGTAGGGGCTGCGGGGGGGGAGCAGTTCTTC.

The chain has TRBV6-5 and TRBJ1-2; weak D call: TRBD1 (5 bases). This CDR3 comprises 14 residues. Trimming left V 2 bases short and J 2 bases short, with 9 bases between. Germline V CDR1 and CDR2: MNHEY, SVGAGI. CDR3 DNA: TGTGCCAGCAGTTACGACAGTAGAAACTATGGCTACACCTTC. This codes for CASSYDSRNYGYTF.

The chain links TRBV27 to TRBJ1-2; D remains ambiguous. The CDR3 has 13 amino acids. Trimming took off 8 bases at V and 4 bases at J, with 14 bases between the two ends. Germline CDR1 is MNHEY and CDR2 is SMNVEV (reference sequence). Here the CDR3 DNA reads TGTGCCAGCGGGGTCCCGGGAGGCTATGGCTACACCTTC. Translation gives CASGVPGGYGYTF.

This clone was detected only once. V gene TRBV5-6 combines with J gene TRBJ1-4, with 9 bases matching TRBD1. Germline CDR1 reads SGHDT; CDR2 reads YYEEEE. V gave up 3 bases and J gave up 4 bases; unmatched junction bases: 7. The CDR3 length is 16 residues. The CDR3 nucleotides read TGTGCCAGCAGCTCACAGGGGGCTTACGGTAATGAAAAACTGTTTTTT. Its translation: CASSSQGAYGNEKLFF.

The chain uses TRBV15 and TRBJ1-4; 7 nucleotides align to TRBD1. V dropped 1 base and J dropped 6; count of bases not matched to a gene: 2. From germline, CDR1 is LNHNV and CDR2 YYDKDF (reference sequence). The CDR3 is 14 residues long. CDR3 protein: CATSRGQGHEKLFF. CDR3 nucleotides: TGTGCCACCAGCAGAGGACAGGGCCATGAAAAACTGTTTTTT. The entire variable domain, with the rest obtained from reference TRBV15 and TRBJ1-4, is as follows: DAMVIQNPRYQVTQFGKPVTLSCSQTLNHNVMYWYQQKSSQAPKLLFHYYDKDFNNEADTPDNFQSRRPNTSFCFLDIRSPGLGDTAMYLCATSRGQGHEKLFFGSGTQLSVL.

V usage is TRBV29-1 and J usage is TRBJ2-1, with TRBD1 identical over 7 bases. J lost 8 bases, V lost 3 bases, and 7 bases had no gene match. The V gene's germline CDR1 is SQVTM and CDR2 ANQGSEA. CDR3 length equals 13 residues. Here the CDR3 DNA reads TGCAGCGTTGACGACAGGGTGAATCATGAGCAGTTCTTC. As protein: CSVDDRVNHEQFF.

The chain is built from TRBV7-6 and TRBJ1-1; D call uncertain. V shed 5 bases and J shed 1 base, with 14 bases lying between them. Germline CDR1 is SGHVS and CDR2 is FNYEAQ. The CDR3 extends over 15 amino acids. The CDR3 DNA sequence: TGTGCCAGCAGCGCCCAGCCAAGCGGGAACACTGAAGCTTTCTTT. This encodes CASSAQPSGNTEAFF.

The chain couples TRBV5-1 to TRBJ1-1; TRBD1 aligns across 7 bases. With 4 bases clipped from V and 1 base from J, the junction kept 7 bases outside the gene matches. Germline CDR1 SGHRS, CDR2 YFSETQ. This CDR3 spans 15 amino acids. The CDR3 is CASSKETGPNTEAFF. Here the CDR3 DNA reads TGCGCCAGCAGCAAAGAGACAGGGCCGAACACTGAAGCTTTCTTT. The variable domain in full, with the rest retrieved from reference TRBV5-1 and TRBJ1-1, is KAGVTQTPRYLIKTRGQQVTLSCSPISGHRSVSWYQQTPGQGLQFLFEYFSETQRNKGNFPGRFSGRQFSNSRSEMNVSTLELGDSALYLCASSKETGPNTEAFFGQGTRLTVV.

The V call is TRBV27, the J call TRBJ2-1, with D unclear. With 2 bases removed from V and 6 bases from J, the gap between germline ends came to 5 bases. Germline V gives CDR1 MNHEY, CDR2 SMNVEV (reference sequence). CDR3 length: 12 residues. The CDR3 is CASSLNFNEQFF. The CDR3 DNA is TGTGCCAGCAGTTTAAACTTCAATGAGCAGTTCTTC.

This clone was seen a handful of times. This chain uses TRBV4-3 with TRBJ1-2; 9 bases match TRBD1. This CDR3 has 15 amino acids. V gave up 4 bases and J gave up 4 bases; unmatched junction bases: 7. CDR1 and CDR2 from the germline V gene are LGHNA and YSLEER. The CDR3 nucleotides are TGCGCCAGCAGCCCCCGGACAGGGGACGCCTATGGCTACACCTTC. This codes for CASSPRTGDAYGYTF.

Only a few counts were recorded for this clone. The same CDR3 also results from other DNA sequences found in this sample. The gene calls are TRBV7-8 and TRBJ1-2; no clear D gene. V lost 5 bases and J 4 bases, leaving 11 bases between the germline ends. CDR1 SGHVS and CDR2 FQNEAQ come from the germline V gene. This CDR3 has 13 residues. CDR3 in amino acids: CASSPTGGYGYTF. Written as DNA, the CDR3 is TGTGCCAGCAGCCCGACTGGCGGCTATGGCTACACCTTC.